The 8 T cell receptor beta chains given below trace back to one sample, sequenced in a study of T-cell reconstitution after alpha-beta-depleted transplantation in children. During its preparation, the TCRbeta library received unique molecular identifiers. TCRdb recomputed calls from the PCR reads with MiXCR, one row per CDR3 protein. The repertoire holds about 1,000,000 distinct CDR3 sequences, with under 30% as singletons. The sample here was PBMCs, mostly from graft donor cells, taken 360 days after TCRalphabeta/CD19-depleted stem cell transplant. The receptors here all came from a boy in the first two years of life who had a stem cell transplant for SCID, so the T cells may come from the graft donor.

This rearrangement joins TRBV5-1 to TRBJ2-1; the match to TRBD2 covers 7 bases. CDR1 and CDR2 from the germline V gene are SGHRS and YFSETQ. The CDR3 loop spans 13 amino acids. J gave up 5 bases and V 7 bases, and 6 bases lay outside the gene matches. In DNA form, the CDR3 reads TGCGCCAGCTGGCTAGCGGACCACAATGAGCAGTTCTTC. Protein product: CASWLADHNEQFF.

This clonotype was seen only a few times. This chain joins TRBV27 and TRBJ2-7, with 10 nucleotides matching TRBD1. J was trimmed by 6 bases and V by 7 bases; bases with no gene match: 6. The CDR3 spans 13 residues. Per the germline V gene, CDR1 is MNHEY and CDR2 is SMNVEV (reference sequence). The CDR3 bases are TGTGCCAGCACACGGACAGGGGGTGGCGAGCAGTACTTC. Translated, it gives CASTRTGGGEQYF.

This clonotype appeared a few times. This rearrangement joins TRBV12-3 or TRBV12-4 to TRBJ1-2; possibly TRBD1 for D (5 bases). The length of the CDR3 is 14 residues. V dropped 8 bases and J dropped 2 bases, with 15 bases sitting between them. CDR3 coding DNA: TGTGCCAGCTTGGGGGGTCCGTTGAACTATGGCTACACCTTC. This translates into CASLGGPLNYGYTF.

This chain joins TRBV11-2 and TRBJ2-5; maybe TRBD1 (6 bases). V was clipped by 6 bases and J by 2 bases, with 16 bases between them. CDR1 and CDR2 from the germline V gene are SGHAT and FQNNGV. This CDR3 comprises 15 residues. The CDR3 is CASSQGQNRQETQYF. The CDR3 DNA follows: TGTGCCAGCAGTCAGGGACAAAACAGGCAAGAGACCCAGTACTTC.

This rearrangement joins TRBV4-1 to TRBJ2-7, with D unresolved. Germline assignment: CDR1 MGHRA and CDR2 YSYEKL. The V gene lost 2 bases and the J gene lost 6 bases, with 14 bases spanning the gap. The CDR3 runs 14 residues. The DNA of the CDR3 is TGCGCCAGCAGCCAAAGTGAATGGAAACGCGAGCAGTACTTC. It specifies CASSQSEWKREQYF.

CDR3 coding DNA: TGCGCCAGCAGCCCGGCGGTTTGGGGGACGACAGATACGCAGTATTTT. Translated, it gives CASSPAVWGTTDTQYF. The chain combines TRBV5-1 with TRBJ2-3; either TRBD1 or TRBD2 may supply D (5 bases each). Germline V gene sequence: CDR1 SGHRS, CDR2 YFSETQ. The V end was cut by 4 bases, the J end by 3 bases, with 18 bases between. This CDR3 region has 16 residues.

J is TRBJ2-1 and V is TRBV12-3 or TRBV12-4, with D maybe TRBD2 (6 bases). The V and J ends lost 4 bases and 0 bases respectively, with 19 bases between them. The CDR3 contains 18 residues. The CDR3 spells CASSSPDVGGDSYNEQFF. The CDR3 DNA reads as TGTGCCAGCAGTTCTCCAGACGTTGGCGGGGACTCCTACAATGAGCAGTTCTTC.

This clonotype was seen more than once but under ten times. The chain carries TRBV18 and TRBJ1-5; TRBD1 agrees at 7 bases. This CDR3 is 15 amino acids long. Germline CDR1 is KGHSH and CDR2 is LQKENI. V was pared by 3 bases and J by 5 bases, with 7 bases of the junction left unmatched. The CDR3 nucleotides are TGTGCCAGCTCACCCGGGGAGGGGGCCTATCAGCCCCAGCATTTT. Encoded protein: CASSPGEGAYQPQHF.